These T cell receptor beta chains were read from a single sample in a study of OX40 agonist ivuxolimab in advanced cancers. The assay was immunoSEQ multiplex PCR, and TCRdb's table has in-frame clones only and misses some. The table shows about 140,000 clones, with roughly nine tenths occurring only once. This material consisted of CD4+ or CD8+ T cells sorted from blood, taken in a trial of the OX40 agonist ivuxolimab. The receptors stem from an adult with an advanced solid tumor such as melanoma, head and neck, liver or kidney cancer. Each CDR3 is given with its conserved first and last residue. Each record gives: CDR3 length, clone size, V gene, D gene, J gene, CDR3 DNA, CDR3 protein. A D gene is named only where the DNA matches it firmly. A clone size is listed for some rows: how often the clone was seen (once, few, many), or a class if it is expanded.

>14|once|TRBV11-2|NA|TRBJ2-3
TGTGCCAGCAGCTTACTCCCAGCGACAGATACGCAGTATTTT
CASSLLPATDTQYF
>16|NA|TRBV29-1|TRBD2|TRBJ2-5
TGCAGCGTTACCGGACTAGCGGCAGTACAGGGAGAGACCCAGTACTTC
CSVTGLAAVQGETQYF
>14|NA|TRBV6-5|NA|TRBJ2-2
TGTGCCAGCAGTTACCAAGGGAACACCGGGGAGCTGTTTTTT
CASSYQGNTGELFF
>14|NA|TRBV18|NA|TRBJ2-7
TGTGCCAGCTCACTACAACCACAGGGCGGGGAGCAGTACTTC
CASSLQPQGGEQYF
>16|NA|TRBV10-3|TRBD2|TRBJ2-2
TGTGCCATCAGTGTTACTAGCGGGAGGGCCGCCGGGGAGCTGTTTTTT
CAISVTSGRAAGELFF
>18|NA|TRBV2|TRBD2|TRBJ2-1
TGTGCCAGCAGTGGGCTCAAGGGTAAGCGGGACCACTACAATGAGCAGTTCTTC
CASSGLKGKRDHYNEQFF
>15|NA|TRBV11-2|NA|TRBJ2-2
TGTGCCAGCAGCCCTAGGATGGGCAGTACCGGGGAGCTGTTTTTT
CASSPRMGSTGELFF
>15|NA|TRBV6-6|TRBD1|TRBJ2-5
TGTGCCAGCAGCCACGGACAGGGGGCAGGGGAGACCCAGTACTTC
CASSHGQGAGETQYF
>15|NA|TRBV6-1|NA|TRBJ2-2
TGTGCCAGCAGGGAGGGACAGAGGAACACCGGGGAGCTGTTTTTT
CASREGQRNTGELFF
>12|NA|TRBV29-1|NA|TRBJ2-5
TGCAGCGTTGATCCGGAGGAAGAGACCCAGTACTTC
CSVDPEEETQYF
>13|NA|TRBV7-9|NA|TRBJ2-1
TGTGCCAGCAGCTCCTTAGGAGGGAATGAGCAGTTCTTC
CASSSLGGNEQFF
>15|NA|TRBV7-9|TRBD2|TRBJ2-7
TGTGCCAGCAGCTTCACTAGCGGGAGTATATACGAGCAGTACTTC
CASSFTSGSIYEQYF
>17|NA|TRBV7-8|TRBD1|TRBJ1-1
TGTGCCAGCAGCTATTTTACCGGGACAGCCTCTGGCGCTGAAGCTTTCTTT
CASSYFTGTASGAEAFF
>14|NA|TRBV6-5|NA|TRBJ1-5
TGTGCCAGCAGTCTGACAGGCCTAAATCAGCCCCAGCATTTT
CASSLTGLNQPQHF
>14|NA|TRBV5-1|NA|TRBJ2-1
TGCGCCAGCAGCTTGCGAGCATACGACAATGAGCAGTTCTTC
CASSLRAYDNEQFF
>16|NA|TRBV7-3|NA|TRBJ2-6
TGTGCCAGCAGCTTAATGGGGAACCCTGGGGCCAACGTCCTGACTTTC
CASSLMGNPGANVLTF
>15|NA|TRBV30|NA|TRBJ2-1
TGTGCCTGGAATTCGCATGGAGGCCTCTACAATGAGCAGTTCTTC
CAWNSHGGLYNEQFF
>15|NA|TRBV14|NA|TRBJ2-7
TGTGCCAGCAGCCAATCCGGGGGGCCTTCCTACGAGCAGTACTTC
CASSQSGGPSYEQYF
>15|NA|TRBV15|NA|TRBJ2-7
TGTGCCACCAGCAGGGCTATACAGGGTCCGCAAGAGCAGTACTTC
CATSRAIQGPQEQYF
>16|NA|TRBV19|NA|TRBJ1-5
TGTGCCAGTAGTATTCCCGCAGGGGTGAATCATCCGCCCCAGCATTTT
CASSIPAGVNHPPQHF
>15|NA|TRBV6-5|NA|TRBJ1-3
TGTGCCAGCAGGACCGCGGCCGGTGGTGGAAACACCATATATTTT
CASRTAAGGGNTIYF
>14|NA|TRBV19|NA|TRBJ1-5
TGTGCCAGTAGTATCTGGGGGGCGGATCAGCCCCAGCATTTT
CASSIWGADQPQHF
>15|NA|TRBV5-1|NA|TRBJ2-3
TGCGCCAGCAGCTTGGCCTTGGGTATTGCAGATACGCAGTATTTT
CASSLALGIADTQYF
>13|NA|TRBV30|NA|TRBJ1-5
TGTGCCTGGAGTAGGGGTCAGAATCAGCCCCAGCATTTT
CAWSRGQNQPQHF
>16|NA|TRBV5-6|TRBD1|TRBJ1-1
TGTGCCAGCAGCTTACCGGGACAGGGGAGGAACACTGAAGCTTTCTTT
CASSLPGQGRNTEAFF
>13|NA|TRBV5-1|TRBD1|TRBJ1-2
TGCGCCAGCACCACGACAGGGTACTATGGCTACACCTTC
CASTTTGYYGYTF
>14|NA|TRBV5-1|NA|TRBJ1-6
TGCGCCAGCAGCTTGGGCGAAAATAATTCACCCCTCCACTTT
CASSLGENNSPLHF
>17|NA|TRBV10-1|NA|TRBJ2-5
TGCGCCAGCAGTGGGGTGATAGACTCCACCGTTACTGAGACCCAGTACTTC
CASSGVIDSTVTETQYF
>15|NA|TRBV7-2|NA|TRBJ1-1
TGTGCCAGCAGCTGGGACGGCCGGGTGAACACTGAAGCTTTCTTT
CASSWDGRVNTEAFF
>12|NA|TRBV30|NA|TRBJ1-5
TGTGCCTGGAGTGTACCCAGCCAGCCCCAGCATTTT
CAWSVPSQPQHF
>13|once|TRBV27|NA|TRBJ2-1
TGTGCCAGCAGTCCCGACTCCTACAATGAGCAGTTCTTC
CASSPDSYNEQFF
>15|NA|TRBV7-9|NA|TRBJ2-1
TGTGCCAGCAGCTTAAGGGTCCATAGGAAGAATGAGCAGTTCTTC
CASSLRVHRKNEQFF
>13|NA|TRBV9|NA|TRBJ1-5
TGTGCCAGCAGCGTAGCCGGGAATCAGCCCCAGCATTTT
CASSVAGNQPQHF
>14|NA|TRBV9|TRBD2|TRBJ2-2
TGTGCCAGCAGCCCCCTAGCGGGAGTCGGGGAGCTGTTTTTT
CASSPLAGVGELFF
>10|NA|TRBV20-1|NA|TRBJ1-5
TGCAGTGCTTCGAATCAGCCCCAGCATTTT
CSASNQPQHF
>15|NA|TRBV5-1|TRBD2|TRBJ2-5
TGCGCCAGCAGCTTGGGGGCGGGGGTTATTAAGACCCAGTACTTC
CASSLGAGVIKTQYF
>17|NA|TRBV9|TRBD1|TRBJ1-2
TGTGCCAGCAGCGTAGCCCGGCCGGGACAGGGGGCGGGCGGCTACACCTTC
CASSVARPGQGAGGYTF
>17|NA|TRBV28|NA|TRBJ1-4
TGTGCCAGCAGTCCTCCCGGGACCCCGGAGGGTAATGAAAAACTGTTTTTT
CASSPPGTPEGNEKLFF
>16|NA|TRBV19|TRBD1|TRBJ2-7
TGTGCCAGTAGTCAGGGCGGGACAGGGAGCTCCTACGAGCAGTACTTC
CASSQGGTGSSYEQYF
>14|NA|TRBV12-5|TRBD1|TRBJ2-5
TGTGCTAGTGGTAGCGGACAGGGGCAAGAGACCCAGTACTTC
CASGSGQGQETQYF
>15|NA|TRBV7-8|TRBD1|TRBJ1-3
TGTGCCAGCAGCTCAAACAGGGGTTTAAGAAACACCATATATTTT
CASSSNRGLRNTIYF
>18|NA|TRBV6-1|TRBD1|TRBJ1-2
TGTGCCAGCAGTGAAGCACAGGGGGCGATTAAGGTCGCGGATGGCTACACCTTC
CASSEAQGAIKVADGYTF
>13|NA|TRBV7-9|NA|TRBJ1-1
TGTGCCAGCAGCTTGAGCGTTAACACTGAAGCTTTCTTT
CASSLSVNTEAFF
>15|once|TRBV18|NA|TRBJ2-6
TGTGCCAGCTCATCGTCAGGGGCCGGGGCCAACGTCCTGACTTTC
CASSSSGAGANVLTF
>14|NA|TRBV25-1|NA|TRBJ1-2
TGTGCCAGCAGTGACCCCGGGTCGGACTATGGCTACACCTTC
CASSDPGSDYGYTF
>15|NA|TRBV9|NA|TRBJ2-1
TGTGCCAGCAGCGTAGGAGGGTCCGGTAACAATGAGCAGTTCTTC
CASSVGGSGNNEQFF
>15|once|TRBV2|TRBD2|TRBJ2-7
TGTGCCAGCATTGATAGCGGGAATCAAGCCTACGAGCAGTACTTC
CASIDSGNQAYEQYF
>14|NA|TRBV15|NA|TRBJ2-1
TGTGCCACCAGCACCGACCTTCTCTACAATGAGCAGTTCTTC
CATSTDLLYNEQFF
>16|once|TRBV9|NA|TRBJ2-2
TGTGCCAGCAGCGTAGGAGGAACTCCGAACACCGGGGAGCTGTTTTTT
CASSVGGTPNTGELFF